These 9 T cell receptor beta chains came from one sample sequenced in a study of blood T cell repertoires in COVID-19. Produced via immunoSEQ multiplex PCR; TCRdb's table is partial and in-frame only. The data show 280,000 or so clones, with around 89% seen just once and more than 6.5% held by the top ten. Sequencing was performed on peripheral blood. These TCRs come from a young woman who had recovered from COVID-19.

The chain combines TRBV5-8 with TRBJ2-3, with 9 bases aligning to TRBD1. The CDR3 is 17 amino acids. Germline V lookup: CDR1 SGHTS, CDR2 YDEGEE. V shed 3 bases, J shed 4 bases, and the junction held 12 bases outside the gene matches. CDR3 nucleotides: TGTGCCAGCAGCTATGACACCGGGACAGGGTTGGCAGATACGCAGTATTTT. This codes for CASSYDTGTGLADTQYF.

The rearrangement uses TRBV13 and TRBJ1-1; D possibly corresponds to TRBD1 (5 bases). CDR1 is PRHDT, CDR2 FYEKMQ, per germline (reference sequence). Trimming cost V 5 bases and J 8 bases, with 12 bases left between them. This CDR3 is built from 12 residues. The CDR3 sequence is CASSPRGSEAFF. The CDR3 DNA reads as TGTGCCAGCAGCCCGCGGGGCTCGGAAGCTTTCTTT. The variable domain in full, completed from reference TRBV13 and TRBJ1-1, reads AAGVIQSPRHLIKEKRETATLKCYPIPRHDTVYWYQQGPGQDPQFLISFYEKMQSDKGSIPDRFSAQQFSDYHSELNMSSLELGDSALYFCASSPRGSEAFFGQGTRLTVV.

On this clone: Other DNA sequences of this sample code for an identical CDR3. The chain recombines TRBV24-1 with TRBJ2-1, with 10 positions matching TRBD1. The CDR3 length is 15 residues. V lost 3 bases to trimming and J lost 5 bases; unmatched junction nucleotides: 3. Germline V gene data show CDR1 as KGHDR and CDR2 as SFDVKD. CDR3 residues: CATSDPGTGDNEQFF. CDR3 sequence (DNA): TGTGCCACCAGTGATCCCGGGACAGGGGACAATGAGCAGTTCTTC.

The J gene is TRBJ2-3, the V gene TRBV11-3, with 8 positions matching TRBD2. This CDR3 has 13 amino acids. The V gene end was trimmed by 5 bases and the J gene end by 4 bases; junction bases not matched to a gene: 2. In germline, CDR1 is SGHNT, CDR2 YENEEA. CDR3 residues: CASSPGGADTQYF. CDR3 sequence (DNA): TGTGCCAGCAGCCCGGGGGGGGCAGATACGCAGTATTTT.

This clone was recorded once. The chain recombines TRBV6-5 with TRBJ2-2, with unresolved D. This CDR3 contains 12 residues. Germline V gene data show CDR1 as MNHEY and CDR2 as SVGAGI. Trimming left V 7 bases short and J 8 bases short, with 11 bases between. CDR3 coding DNA: TGTGCCAGCATGAAAGAGAGGGGGGAGCTGTTTTTT. It encodes CASMKERGELFF.

The V and J genes are TRBV7-8 and TRBJ1-4, with D perhaps TRBD1 (5 bases). CDR3 length: 15 amino acids. V dropped 1 base and J dropped 6 bases, with 12 bases sitting between them. Germline V gene sequence: CDR1 SGHVS, CDR2 FQNEAQ. The CDR3 DNA sequence: TGTGCCAGCAGCTTAGGTCCAGGGATGGATGAAAAACTGTTTTTT. Translating gives CASSLGPGMDEKLFF.

The chain uses TRBV6-4 and TRBJ2-3; the match to TRBD2 covers 7 bases. Trimming at V came to 6 bases and at J to 2 bases, leaving 11 bases not matched to a gene. Germline CDR1 and CDR2: MRHNA and SNTAGT. The CDR3 is 16 amino acids. The CDR3 loop is CASSPGGGGFTDTQYF. CDR3 coding DNA: TGTGCCAGCAGCCCAGGCGGCGGGGGTTTCACAGATACGCAGTATTTT.

The V call is TRBV5-4, the J call TRBJ2-1; 7 positions agree with TRBD2. Germline CDR1 reads SGHNT; CDR2 reads YYREEE (reference sequence). The CDR3 runs to 16 residues. Losses at the gene ends were 2 bases for V and 6 bases for J; bases not matched to a gene: 11. The CDR3 DNA follows: TGTGCCAGCAGCTTACCTCAAGCACTAGCGTCCAATGAGCAGTTCTTC. Amino acid sequence: CASSLPQALASNEQFF. The whole variable domain, filled in from reference TRBV5-4 and TRBJ2-1, reads ETGVTQSPTHLIKTRGQQVTLRCSSQSGHNTVSWYQQALGQGPQFIFQYYREEENGRGNFPPRFSGLQFPNYSSELNVNALELDDSALYLCASSLPQALASNEQFFGPGTRLTVL.

This chain joins TRBV5-1 and TRBJ2-3; the match to TRBD1 covers 8 bases. Germline lookup yields CDR1 SGHRS and CDR2 YFSETQ. V shed 3 bases, J shed 0 bases, and the junction held 3 bases outside the gene matches. This CDR3 is built from 15 residues. The CDR3 nucleotides are TGCGCCAGCAGCTGGACAGGGTCTAGCACAGATACGCAGTATTTT. Translated, it gives CASSWTGSSTDTQYF.